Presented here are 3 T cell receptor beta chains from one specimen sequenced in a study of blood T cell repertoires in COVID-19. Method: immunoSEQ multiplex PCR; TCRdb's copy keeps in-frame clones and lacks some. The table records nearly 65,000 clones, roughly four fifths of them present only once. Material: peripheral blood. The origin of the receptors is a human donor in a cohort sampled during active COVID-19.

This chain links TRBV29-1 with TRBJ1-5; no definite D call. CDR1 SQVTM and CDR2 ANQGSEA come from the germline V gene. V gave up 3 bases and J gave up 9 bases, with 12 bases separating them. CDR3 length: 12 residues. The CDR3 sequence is CSVETPEGPQHF. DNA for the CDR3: TGCAGCGTTGAGACCCCGGAGGGGCCCCAGCATTTT.

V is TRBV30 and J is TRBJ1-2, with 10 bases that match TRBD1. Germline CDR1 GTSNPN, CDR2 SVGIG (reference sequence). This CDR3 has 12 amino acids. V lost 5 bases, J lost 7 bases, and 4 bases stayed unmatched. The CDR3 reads CAWGGTGAGYTF. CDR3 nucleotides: TGTGCCTGGGGAGGGACAGGGGCTGGCTACACCTTC.

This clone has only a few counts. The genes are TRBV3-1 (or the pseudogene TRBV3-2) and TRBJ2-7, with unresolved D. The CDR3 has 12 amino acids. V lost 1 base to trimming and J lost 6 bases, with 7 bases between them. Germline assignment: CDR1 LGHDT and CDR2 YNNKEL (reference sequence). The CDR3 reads CASSQVEAEQYF. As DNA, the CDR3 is TGTGCCAGCAGCCAAGTTGAGGCCGAGCAGTACTTC.